This TCR beta chain came from a study of blood T cell repertoires in COVID-19. Study-level background: COVID-19 samples from acute and convalescent phases originated in the United States, Italy and Spain. The cDNA or gDNA used as material had been derived from T cells, B-cell-depleted T cells, or PBMCs.

Germline CDR1 SNHLY, CDR2 FYNNEI. This CDR3 has 14 amino acids. V trimming: 8 bases; J trimming: 5 bases; junction bases outside the gene matches: 8. Original processing methods: Nucleated cell number was recorded as an estimate derived from reference gene primer amplification. TCRdb's table, derived via immunoSEQ multiplex PCR, lists solely in-frame clones and lacks some. D and trimming come from the DNA, and the V and J calls and clone size come from that table. Of a few hundred thousand clones in the sample, under 90% were seen once. Enrolled during active infection, Seattle patients were then followed longitudinally.

The sample was peripheral blood. The TCR originated in a woman aged 25 to 39 with COVID-19, enrolled during active disease. The chain links TRBV2 to TRBJ2-5; 10 positions match TRBD2. The CDR3 DNA reads as TGTGCCAGCCGTAGCAGCGGGGGGGCTGAGACCCAGTACTTC. Protein product: CASRSSGGAETQYF.